This is a list of T cell receptor beta chains from one sample in a study of shared clonotypes between healthy human individuals. Produced via immunoSEQ multiplex PCR; TCRdb's table is partial and in-frame only. This table holds about 470,000 clones, about 76% found once. Input material: PBMCs. All receptors come from a woman between 40 and 55 years old in good health. Some clones in this sample may be carry-over from other donors' samples. Each CDR3 is given with its conserved first and last residue. A D gene is named only where the DNA matches it firmly. Only some rows state a clone size, as once, few, many or a class for expanded clones.

TRBV29-1	NA	few	TRBJ2-6	TGCAGCGTTGAAGACAACTCTGGGGCCAACGTCCTGACTTTC	CSVEDNSGANVLTF
TRBV19	TRBD1	NA	TRBJ2-7	TGTGCCAGTAGCTTAGCAGGGGGTTCTGGCGAGCAGTACTTC	CASSLAGGSGEQYF
TRBV30	NA	once	TRBJ1-2	TGTGCCTGGAGTACCCACAGCTATGGCTACACCTTC	CAWSTHSYGYTF
TRBV4-1	TRBD1	NA	TRBJ1-2	TGCGCCAGCAGCGAGGGGGCCCTAAACTATGGCTACACCTTC	CASSEGALNYGYTF
TRBV2	TRBD1	few	TRBJ2-5	TGTGCCAGCCAACAGGGGTCTGGGGAGACCCAGTACTTC	CASQQGSGETQYF
TRBV5-1	NA	NA	TRBJ1-1	TGCGCCAGCAGCTTGGTCTCGACATCGAACACTGAAGCTTTCTTT	CASSLVSTSNTEAFF
TRBV4-2	TRBD2	once	TRBJ2-7	TGTGCCAGCAGCCAAGATGGACTAGCGGGAGGCGAGCAGTACTTC	CASSQDGLAGGEQYF
TRBV5-4	TRBD1	once	TRBJ2-2	TGTGCCAGCACCCCGACAGGGGCCATGCTGAACACCGGGGAGCTGTTTTTT	CASTPTGAMLNTGELFF
TRBV6-1	NA	NA	TRBJ2-7	TGTGCCAGCAGTGAAAACGGGGGCGAGCAGTACTTC	CASSENGGEQYF
TRBV7-9	TRBD1	NA	TRBJ2-7	TGTGCCAGCAGCTTCTGGGACAGGGGCCCAATCGAGCAGTACTTC	CASSFWDRGPIEQYF
TRBV7-2	NA	NA	TRBJ1-2	TGTGCCAGCAGCAAGACAGATTATGGCTACACCTTC	CASSKTDYGYTF
TRBV4-3	NA	NA	TRBJ2-1	TGCGCCAGCAGCCCCCGCCAGAAATCGTACAATGAGCAGTTCTTC	CASSPRQKSYNEQFF
TRBV10-1	NA	NA	TRBJ2-5	TGCGCCAGCAGTGAGTCGGGGAGAGAGACCCAGTACTTC	CASSESGRETQYF
TRBV6-5	NA	NA	TRBJ2-7	TGTGCCAGCAGGGGGGCGGGACCACACTACGAGCAGTACTTC	CASRGAGPHYEQYF